This T cell receptor (beta chain) was recovered during a study of T cell responses to AZD1222 COVID-19 vaccine. Study background: Second doses that came at about 4 or about 12 weeks were put together. Study-wide results and limits: Unmutated regions of variants are reportedly targeted by nearly half of spike-specific TCRs. In a largely white British group with more females than males, clonal diversity was possibly underestimated. Seropositive status at baseline applied to only a handful of AZD1222 recipients.

Clones were sequenced by immunoSEQ multiplex PCR, and TCRdb holds only the in-frame ones, with some missing. This table holds around 150,000 clones, 84% found once. In regard to this clone: Its antigen is still unknown.

The CDR3 loop spans 14 amino acids. Trimming removed 8 bases at V and 1 base at J, with 14 bases between. Looked up from germline, CDR1 is SNHLY and CDR2 is FYNNEI. The chain carries TRBV2 and TRBJ1-1; tentative D call: TRBD1 (5 bases). This sequence originates from an adult in good health. The source was peripheral blood, collected on day 0 of AZD1222 vaccination. CDR3 in DNA: TGTGCCAGCCATGGTGGGGGGGGGAACACTGAAGCTTTCTTT. This codes for CASHGGGGNTEAFF.